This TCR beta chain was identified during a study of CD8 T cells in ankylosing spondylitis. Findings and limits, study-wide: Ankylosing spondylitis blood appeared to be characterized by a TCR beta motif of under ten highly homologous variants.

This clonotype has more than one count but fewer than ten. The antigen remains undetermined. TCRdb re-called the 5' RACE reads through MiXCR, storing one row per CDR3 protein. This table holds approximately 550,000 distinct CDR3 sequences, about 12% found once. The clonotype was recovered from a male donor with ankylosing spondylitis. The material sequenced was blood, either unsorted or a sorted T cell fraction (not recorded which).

The CDR3 coding sequence is TGTGCCAGCAGCCACACAGGGGCATACACAGATACGCAGTATTTT. It is translated as CASSHTGAYTDTQYF. This rearrangement joins TRBV5-5 to TRBJ2-3; TRBD1 matches at 7 bases. This CDR3 is built from 15 residues. V was pared by 4 bases and J by 2 bases, with 7 bases of the junction left unmatched. Per the germline V gene, CDR1 is SGHKS and CDR2 is YYEKEE (reference sequence).